What follows are 14 T cell receptor beta chains derived from one specimen sequenced in a study of shared clonotypes between healthy human individuals. Sequenced by immunoSEQ multiplex PCR; TCRdb stores in-frame clones only, minus some. This table has roughly 500,000 clones, 70% to 80% appearing once. Sample: PBMCs. The receptors come from a middle-aged woman in good health. Some clones in this sample may be carry-over from other donors' samples.

The chain carries TRBV19 and TRBJ1-1; 10 nucleotides match TRBD1. The CDR3 runs 16 residues. J was trimmed by 1 base and V by 4 bases; bases with no gene match: 6. From germline, CDR1 is LNHDA and CDR2 SQIVND (reference sequence). The CDR3 loop is CASSTRQGAGNTEAFF. CDR3 in DNA: TGTGCCAGTAGTACCCGACAGGGGGCCGGGAACACTGAAGCTTTCTTT.

The chain joins TRBV2 to TRBJ2-3, with D perhaps matching TRBD1 (8 bases). Per the germline V gene, CDR1 is SNHLY and CDR2 is FYNNEI. CDR3 length: 15 residues. Trimming cost V 5 bases and J 0 bases, with 12 bases left between them. The CDR3 bases are TGTGCCAGCAGTAAACAGGGGGGGAGCACAGATACGCAGTATTTT. Its protein product is CASSKQGGSTDTQYF.

This clone was detected once. The V call is TRBV7-9, the J call TRBJ2-1; 9 nucleotides align to TRBD2. CDR1 and CDR2 (germline): SEHNR, FQNEAQ (reference sequence). V was pared by 5 bases and J by 1 base, with 6 bases of the junction left unmatched. The CDR3 spans 16 residues. CDR3 DNA sequence: TGTGCCAGCAGCCCTGACACTAGCGGGTCCTACAATGAGCAGTTCTTC. It encodes CASSPDTSGSYNEQFF.

This chain connects TRBV5-1 to TRBJ2-3; 10 bases match TRBD2. The CDR3 contains 15 residues. J gave up 5 bases and V 5 bases, and 8 bases lay outside the gene matches. Germline V gene lookup returns CDR1 SGHRS and CDR2 YFSETQ. The CDR3 region is CASRKGTSEIDTQYF. The CDR3 coding sequence is TGCGCCAGCAGAAAAGGGACTAGCGAAATAGATACGCAGTATTTT. Full variable domain (missing parts from reference TRBV5-1 and TRBJ2-3): KAGVTQTPRYLIKTRGQQVTLSCSPISGHRSVSWYQQTPGQGLQFLFEYFSETQRNKGNFPGRFSGRQFSNSRSEMNVSTLELGDSALYLCASRKGTSEIDTQYFGPGTRLTVL.

This clone turned up a few times. The chain is built from TRBV2 and TRBJ2-3, with D perhaps assigned TRBD1 or TRBD2 (5 bases each). CDR3 size: 14 residues. V dropped 2 bases and J dropped 3 bases, with 9 bases sitting between them. Germline V gene data show CDR1 as SNHLY and CDR2 as FYNNEI. Written as DNA, the CDR3 is TGTGCCAGCAGTGAACAGGGCGGGACAGATACGCAGTATTTT. It encodes CASSEQGGTDTQYF.

The chain has TRBV6-1 and TRBJ2-7; D is undetermined. This CDR3 has 13 amino acids. Germline lookup yields CDR1 MNHNS and CDR2 SASEGT. V was shortened by 7 bases and J by 2 bases, with 12 bases between the two germline ends. The CDR3 DNA follows: TGTGCCAGCACCCAGTACTGGACCTACGAGCAGTACTTC. It translates to CASTQYWTYEQYF.

The CDR3 DNA reads as TGCGCCAGCCAGCAGCTAGCGGGAGAGGGGAACACCGGGGAGCTGTTTTTT. It yields the protein CASQQLAGEGNTGELFF. The chain joins TRBV5-1 to TRBJ2-2, with TRBD2 matching over 10 bases. Germline V gene sequence: CDR1 SGHRS, CDR2 YFSETQ. The CDR3 is made up of 17 amino acids. Unmatched junction bases numbered 10, after V lost 7 bases and J lost 1 base.

The rearrangement links TRBV5-4 to TRBJ2-5, with D perhaps TRBD1 (6 bases). The CDR3 totals 13 residues. Trimming left V 4 bases short and J 4 bases short, with 11 bases between. Germline values: CDR1 SGHNT, CDR2 YYREEE (reference sequence). The chain's CDR3 is CASSPQGRETQYF. Written as DNA, the CDR3 is TGTGCCAGCAGCCCTCAGGGGCGAGAGACCCAGTACTTC.

A few counts support this clone. The chain uses TRBV2 and TRBJ1-1; D is uncertain. Trimming left V 8 bases short and J 5 bases short, with 6 bases between. In germline, CDR1 is SNHLY, CDR2 FYNNEI. The CDR3 sequence is 10 residues long. DNA of the CDR3: TGTGCCAGCGCCCAAACTGAAGCTTTCTTT. It encodes CASAQTEAFF.

Concerning this clone itself: Given a much more abundant clone one base away, this may be a read error. The V call is TRBV30, the J call TRBJ1-2; tentatively, D is TRBD1 (6 bases). V was trimmed by 4 bases and J by 7 bases, leaving 13 bases between them. This CDR3 is built from 12 residues. CDR1 is GTSNPN, CDR2 SVGIG, per germline (reference sequence). The CDR3 loop reads CAWNQGNRGYTF. In DNA, the CDR3 is TGTGCCTGGAATCAGGGGAACCGTGGCTACACCTTC.

There are a few counts of this clone. The genes are TRBV2 and TRBJ2-3, with 11 bases lining up with TRBD1. V lost 6 bases and J lost 4; bases outside the gene matches: 3. The CDR3 spans 14 residues. Per germline, CDR1 SNHLY and CDR2 FYNNEI. In nucleotides, the CDR3 is TGTGCCAGCAGCGGGACAGGGGGGGCAGATACGCAGTATTTT. Its protein product is CASSGTGGADTQYF.

The CDR3, as DNA: TGTGCCAGCAATCAGATGAACACTGAAGCTTTCTTT. Protein: CASNQMNTEAFF. The genes are TRBV6-5 and TRBJ1-1; D unclear. CDR3 length equals 12 residues. V was pared by 7 bases and J by 0 bases, with 6 bases between. Looked up from germline, CDR1 is MNHEY and CDR2 is SVGAGI.

The rearrangement links TRBV6-5 to TRBJ2-3; 14 bases fit TRBD2. V shed 7 bases, J shed 7 bases, and the junction held 7 bases outside the gene matches. Germline V CDR1 and CDR2: MNHEY, SVGAGI. This CDR3 has 15 residues. The CDR3 DNA sequence: TGTGCCAGCAAAGGGACTAGCGGGAGAAGGTATACGCAGTATTTT. It is translated as CASKGTSGRRYTQYF.

The chain couples TRBV5-5 to TRBJ1-1; D is ambiguous. Trimming left V 2 bases short and J 1 base short, with 12 bases between. The CDR3 extends over 15 amino acids. From germline, CDR1 is SGHKS and CDR2 YYEKEE (reference sequence). In DNA form, the CDR3 reads TGTGCCAGCAGCTTCATACTTGGACGGAACACTGAAGCTTTCTTT. Translating it yields CASSFILGRNTEAFF. Supplemented by reference TRBV5-5 and TRBJ1-1, the full variable domain reads DAGVTQSPTHLIKTRGQQVTLRCSPISGHKSVSWYQQVLGQGPQFIFQYYEKEERGRGNFPDRFSARQFPNYSSELNVNALLLGDSALYLCASSFILGRNTEAFFGQGTRLTVV.